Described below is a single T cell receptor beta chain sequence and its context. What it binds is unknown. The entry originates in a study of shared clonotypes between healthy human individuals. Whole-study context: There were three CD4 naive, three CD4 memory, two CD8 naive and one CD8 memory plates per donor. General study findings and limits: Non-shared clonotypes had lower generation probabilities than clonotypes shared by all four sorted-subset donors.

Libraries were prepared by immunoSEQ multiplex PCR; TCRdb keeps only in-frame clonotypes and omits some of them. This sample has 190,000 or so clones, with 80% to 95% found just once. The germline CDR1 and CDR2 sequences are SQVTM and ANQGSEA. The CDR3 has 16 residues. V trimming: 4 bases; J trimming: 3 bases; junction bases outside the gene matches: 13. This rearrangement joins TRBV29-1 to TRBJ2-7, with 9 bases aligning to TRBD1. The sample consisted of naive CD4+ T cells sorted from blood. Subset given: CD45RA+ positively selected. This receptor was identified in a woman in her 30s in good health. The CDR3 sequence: CSVVGATGTGIYEQYF. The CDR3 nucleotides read TGCAGCGTTGTTGGGGCCACCGGGACAGGGATCTACGAGCAGTACTTC.